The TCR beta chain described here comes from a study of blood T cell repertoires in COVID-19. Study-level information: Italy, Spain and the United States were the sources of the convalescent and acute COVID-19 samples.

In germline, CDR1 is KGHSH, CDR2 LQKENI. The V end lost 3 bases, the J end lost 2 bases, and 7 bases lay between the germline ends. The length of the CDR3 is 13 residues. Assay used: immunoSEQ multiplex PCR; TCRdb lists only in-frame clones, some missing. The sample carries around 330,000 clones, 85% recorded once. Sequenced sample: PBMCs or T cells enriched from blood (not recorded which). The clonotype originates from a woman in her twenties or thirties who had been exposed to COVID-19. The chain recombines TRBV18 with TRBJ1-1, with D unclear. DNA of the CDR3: TGTGCCAGCTCACCCGGTATAAACACTGAAGCTTTCTTT. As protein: CASSPGINTEAFF.